This T cell receptor beta chain comes out of a study of blood T cell repertoires in COVID-19. Overall study: Italy, Spain and the United States were the sources of the convalescent and acute COVID-19 samples. T cells, B-cell-depleted T cells, or PBMCs provided the cDNA or gDNA that served as material.

The CDR3 totals 12 residues. The germline V and J ends were trimmed by 6 bases and 6 bases, with 11 bases remaining between them. CDR1 is SGHTA and CDR2 is FQGNSA in the germline V gene. TCRdb's copy holds only in-frame clones and misses some; the assay was immunoSEQ multiplex PCR. Of under 350,000 clones in the sample, roughly 86% were seen once. Material: peripheral blood. The chain employs TRBV7-2 and TRBJ1-2, with D maybe TRBD1 (5 bases). The clonotype comes from a man between 18 and 29 years old with active or convalescent COVID-19. The CDR3 here is CASSLGADGYTF. The CDR3 DNA is TGTGCCAGCAGTCTAGGGGCGGATGGCTACACCTTC.